This TCR beta chain was identified during a study of blood T cell repertoires in COVID-19. CDR1 and CDR2 from the germline V gene are SEHNR and FQNEAQ (reference sequence). Trimming cost V 2 bases and J 5 bases; bases outside gene matches: 9. The CDR3 has 16 residues. Assay: immunoSEQ multiplex PCR; the TCRdb copy retains only in-frame clones and omits some. The data contain approximately 280,000 clones, nearly 90% of them singletons. This rearrangement joins TRBV7-9 to TRBJ2-7; 10 bases map to TRBD2. Material: PBMCs or T cells enriched from blood (not recorded which). The sequence was obtained from a woman aged 60-70 years who had recovered from COVID-19. The CDR3 spells CASSLSESGRAHEQYF. Here the CDR3 DNA reads TGTGCCAGCAGCTTATCGGAAAGCGGGAGGGCCCACGAGCAGTACTTC.